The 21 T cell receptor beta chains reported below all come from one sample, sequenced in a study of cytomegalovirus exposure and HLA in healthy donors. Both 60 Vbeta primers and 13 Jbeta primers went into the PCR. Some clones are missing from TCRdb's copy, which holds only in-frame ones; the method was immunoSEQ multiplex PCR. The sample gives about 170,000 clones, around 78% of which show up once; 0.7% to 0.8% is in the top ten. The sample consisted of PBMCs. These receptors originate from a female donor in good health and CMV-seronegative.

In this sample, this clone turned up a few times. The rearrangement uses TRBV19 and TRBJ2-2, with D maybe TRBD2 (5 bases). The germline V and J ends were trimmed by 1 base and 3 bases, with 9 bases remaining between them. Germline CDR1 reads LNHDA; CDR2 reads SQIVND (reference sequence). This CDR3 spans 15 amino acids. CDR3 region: CASSIVYGDTGELFF. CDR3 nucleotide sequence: TGTGCCAGTAGTATAGTATACGGGGACACCGGGGAGCTGTTTTTT.

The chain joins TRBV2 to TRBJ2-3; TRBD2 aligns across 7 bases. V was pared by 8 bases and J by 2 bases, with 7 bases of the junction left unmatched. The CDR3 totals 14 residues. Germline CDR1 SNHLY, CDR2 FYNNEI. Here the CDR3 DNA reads TGTGCCAGCGGGGGGGATCTTACCACAGATACGCAGTATTTT. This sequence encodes CASGGDLTTDTQYF.

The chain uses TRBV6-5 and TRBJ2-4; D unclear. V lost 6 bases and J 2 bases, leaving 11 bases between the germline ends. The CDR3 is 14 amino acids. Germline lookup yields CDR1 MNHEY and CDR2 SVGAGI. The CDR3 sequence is CASRSDITKNIQYF. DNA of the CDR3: TGTGCCAGCAGATCTGACATAACCAAAAACATTCAGTACTTC.

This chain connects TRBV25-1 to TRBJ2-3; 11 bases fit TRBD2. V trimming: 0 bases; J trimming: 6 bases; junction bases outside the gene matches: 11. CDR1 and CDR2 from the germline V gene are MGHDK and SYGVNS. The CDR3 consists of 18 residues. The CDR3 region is CASSEYFGTSGGHDTQYF. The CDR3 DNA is TGTGCCAGCAGTGAATATTTTGGTACTAGCGGGGGCCATGATACGCAGTATTTT.

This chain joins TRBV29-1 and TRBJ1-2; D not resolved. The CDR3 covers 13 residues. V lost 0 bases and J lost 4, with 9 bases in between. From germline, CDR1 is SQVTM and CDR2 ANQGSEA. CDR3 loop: CSVEDASSYGYTF. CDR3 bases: TGCAGCGTTGAAGACGCCAGTTCCTATGGCTACACCTTC.

CDR3 loop: CASSLGSGEKLFF. In nucleotides, the CDR3 is TGTGCCAGCAGTTTGGGTTCCGGGGAAAAACTGTTTTTT. The chain couples TRBV28 to TRBJ1-4, with D unclear. This CDR3 has 13 amino acids. Per germline, CDR1 MDHEN and CDR2 SYDVKM. With 3 bases removed from V and 8 bases from J, the gap between germline ends came to 10 bases.

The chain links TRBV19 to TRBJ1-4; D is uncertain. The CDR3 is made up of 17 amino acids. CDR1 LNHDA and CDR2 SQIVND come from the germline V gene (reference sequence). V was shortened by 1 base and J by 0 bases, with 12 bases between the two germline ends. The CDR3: CASSIGGSAATNEKLFF. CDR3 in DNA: TGTGCCAGTAGTATAGGCGGCAGCGCGGCAACTAATGAAAAACTGTTTTTT.

CDR3 residues: CASSYSGGSFGYTF. The CDR3 nucleotides read TGTGCCAGCAGTTACTCGGGAGGGTCCTTCGGCTACACCTTC. The chain combines TRBV6-5 with TRBJ1-2; D is unresolved. CDR1 and CDR2 (germline): MNHEY, SVGAGI. V lost 0 bases and J 8 bases, leaving 13 bases between the germline ends. The CDR3 loop spans 14 amino acids.

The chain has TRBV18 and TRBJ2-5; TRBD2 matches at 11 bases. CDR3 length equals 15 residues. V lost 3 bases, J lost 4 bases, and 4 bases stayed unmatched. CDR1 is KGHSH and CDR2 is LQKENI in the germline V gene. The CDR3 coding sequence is TGTGCCAGCTCACCCCTAGCGGGAGGCGGAGAGACCCAGTACTTC. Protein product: CASSPLAGGGETQYF.

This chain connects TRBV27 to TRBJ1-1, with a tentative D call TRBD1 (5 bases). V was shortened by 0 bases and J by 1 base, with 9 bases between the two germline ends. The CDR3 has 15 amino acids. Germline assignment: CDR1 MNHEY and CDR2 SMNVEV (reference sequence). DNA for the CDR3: TGTGCCAGCAGTTTATCGGGGCTTTCGAACACTGAAGCTTTCTTT. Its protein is CASSLSGLSNTEAFF.

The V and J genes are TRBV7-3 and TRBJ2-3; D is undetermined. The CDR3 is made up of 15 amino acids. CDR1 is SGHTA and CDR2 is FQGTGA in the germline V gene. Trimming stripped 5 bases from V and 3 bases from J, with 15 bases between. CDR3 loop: CASSPSKIRTDTQYF. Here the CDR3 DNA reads TGTGCCAGCAGCCCTTCCAAAATCAGGACAGATACGCAGTATTTT.

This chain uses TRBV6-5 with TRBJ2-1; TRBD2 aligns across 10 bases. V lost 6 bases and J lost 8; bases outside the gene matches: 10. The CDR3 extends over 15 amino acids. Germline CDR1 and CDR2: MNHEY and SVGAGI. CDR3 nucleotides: TGTGCCAGCAGCCAGCGACCGGGACTAGCGTATGAGCAGTTCTTC. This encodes CASSQRPGLAYEQFF.

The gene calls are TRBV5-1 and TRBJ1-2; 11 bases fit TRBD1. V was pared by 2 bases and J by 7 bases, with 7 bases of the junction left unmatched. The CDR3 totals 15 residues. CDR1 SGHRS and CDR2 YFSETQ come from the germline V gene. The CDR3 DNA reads TGCGCCAGCAGCTTTAATGGACAGGGGGCGAGTGGCTACACCTTC. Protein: CASSFNGQGASGYTF. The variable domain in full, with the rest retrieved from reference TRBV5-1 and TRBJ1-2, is KAGVTQTPRYLIKTRGQQVTLSCSPISGHRSVSWYQQTPGQGLQFLFEYFSETQRNKGNFPGRFSGRQFSNSRSEMNVSTLELGDSALYLCASSFNGQGASGYTFGSGTRLTVV.

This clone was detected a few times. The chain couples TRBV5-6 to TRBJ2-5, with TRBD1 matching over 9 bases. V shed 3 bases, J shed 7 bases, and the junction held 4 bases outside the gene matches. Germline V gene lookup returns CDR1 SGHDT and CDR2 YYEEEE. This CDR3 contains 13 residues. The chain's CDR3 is CASSSDRGGTQYF. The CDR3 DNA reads TGTGCCAGCAGCTCGGACAGGGGAGGGACCCAGTACTTC.

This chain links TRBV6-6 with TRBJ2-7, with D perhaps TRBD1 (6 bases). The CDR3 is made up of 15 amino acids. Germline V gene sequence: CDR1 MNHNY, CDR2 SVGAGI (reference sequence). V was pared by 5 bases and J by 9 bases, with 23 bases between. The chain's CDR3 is CASSPNLRDTGWQYF. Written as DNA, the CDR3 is TGTGCCAGCAGTCCAAACCTCCGGGACACCGGATGGCAGTACTTC.

The CDR3 DNA follows: TGTGCCAGCAGCCGGAGGGACAGTAGCTCCTATAATTCACCCCTCCACTTT. Its translation is CASSRRDSSSYNSPLHF. V is TRBV11-2 and J is TRBJ1-6, with 7 bases lining up with TRBD1. The V segment lost 5 bases and the J segment 0 bases; nucleotides outside the gene matches: 7. CDR1 is SGHAT and CDR2 is FQNNGV in the germline V gene. This CDR3 has 17 residues.

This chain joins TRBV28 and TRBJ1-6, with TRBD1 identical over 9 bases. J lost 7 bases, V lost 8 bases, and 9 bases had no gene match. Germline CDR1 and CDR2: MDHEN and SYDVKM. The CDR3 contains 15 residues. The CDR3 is CASGSSGTGNSPLHF. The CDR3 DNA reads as TGTGCCAGCGGATCCTCCGGGACAGGGAATTCACCCCTCCACTTT. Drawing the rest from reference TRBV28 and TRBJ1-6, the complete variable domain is DVKVTQSSRYLVKRTGEKVFLECVQDMDHENMFWYRQDPGLGLRLIYFSYDVKMKEKGDIPEGYSVSREKKERFSLILESASTNQTSMYLCASGSSGTGNSPLHFGNGTRLTVT.

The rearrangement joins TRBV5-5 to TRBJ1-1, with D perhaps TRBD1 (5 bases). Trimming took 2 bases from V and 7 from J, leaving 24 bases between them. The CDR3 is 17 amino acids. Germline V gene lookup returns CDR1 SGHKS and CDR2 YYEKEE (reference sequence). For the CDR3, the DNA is TGTGCCAGCAGCTTTTCTATGGTCGCGGCGGGGACCATTGAAGCTTTCTTT. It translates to CASSFSMVAAGTIEAFF.

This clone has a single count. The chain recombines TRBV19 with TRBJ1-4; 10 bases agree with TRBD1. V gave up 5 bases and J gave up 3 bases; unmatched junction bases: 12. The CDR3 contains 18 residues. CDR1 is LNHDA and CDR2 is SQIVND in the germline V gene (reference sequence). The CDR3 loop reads CASSWVGQGMLANEKLFF. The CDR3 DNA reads TGTGCCAGTAGTTGGGTGGGACAGGGGATGCTCGCTAATGAAAAACTGTTTTTT.

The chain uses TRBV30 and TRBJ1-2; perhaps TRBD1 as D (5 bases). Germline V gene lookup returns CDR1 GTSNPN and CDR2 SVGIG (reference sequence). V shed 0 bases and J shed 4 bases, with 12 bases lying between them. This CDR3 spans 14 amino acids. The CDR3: CAWSVSSGFYGYTF. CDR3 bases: TGTGCCTGGAGTGTAAGCTCAGGGTTCTATGGCTACACCTTC.

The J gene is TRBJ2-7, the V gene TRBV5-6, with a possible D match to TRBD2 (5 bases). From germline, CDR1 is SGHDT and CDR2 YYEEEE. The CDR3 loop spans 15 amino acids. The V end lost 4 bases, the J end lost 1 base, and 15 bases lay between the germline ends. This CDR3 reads CASSLTPGWSYEQYF. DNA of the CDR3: TGTGCCAGCAGCCTTACCCCGGGATGGTCCTACGAGCAGTACTTC.